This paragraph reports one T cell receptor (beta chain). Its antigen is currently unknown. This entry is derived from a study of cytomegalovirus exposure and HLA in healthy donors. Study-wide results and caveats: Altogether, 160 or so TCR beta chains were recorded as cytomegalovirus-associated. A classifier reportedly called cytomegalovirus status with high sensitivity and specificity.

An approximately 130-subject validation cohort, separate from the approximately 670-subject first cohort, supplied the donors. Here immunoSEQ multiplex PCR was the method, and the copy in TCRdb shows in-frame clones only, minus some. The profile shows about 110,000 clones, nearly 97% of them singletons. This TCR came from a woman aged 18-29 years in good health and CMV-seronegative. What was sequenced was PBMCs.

CDR3 residues: CASSFDAVVYEQYF. CDR3 nucleotides: TGTGCCAGCAGCTTTGACGCGGTTGTCTACGAGCAGTACTTC. The rearrangement links TRBV5-4 to TRBJ2-7; D is unresolved. Trimming took off 2 bases at V and 3 bases at J, with 12 bases between the two ends. CDR1 is SGHNT, CDR2 YYREEE, per germline (reference sequence). The CDR3 runs 14 residues.